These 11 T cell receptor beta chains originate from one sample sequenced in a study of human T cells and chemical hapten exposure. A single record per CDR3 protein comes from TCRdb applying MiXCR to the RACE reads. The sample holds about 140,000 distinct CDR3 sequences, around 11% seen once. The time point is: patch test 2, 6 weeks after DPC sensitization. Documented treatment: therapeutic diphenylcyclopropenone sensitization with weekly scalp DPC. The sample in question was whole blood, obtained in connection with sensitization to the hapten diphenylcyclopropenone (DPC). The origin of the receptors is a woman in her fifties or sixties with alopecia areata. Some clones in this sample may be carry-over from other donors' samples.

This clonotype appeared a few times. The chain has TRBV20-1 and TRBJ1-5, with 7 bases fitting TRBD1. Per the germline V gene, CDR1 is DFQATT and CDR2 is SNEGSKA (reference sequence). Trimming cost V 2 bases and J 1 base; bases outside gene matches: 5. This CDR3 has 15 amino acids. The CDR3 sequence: CSARWEGASNQPQHF. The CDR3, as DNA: TGCAGTGCTAGATGGGAGGGGGCAAGCAATCAGCCCCAGCATTTT.

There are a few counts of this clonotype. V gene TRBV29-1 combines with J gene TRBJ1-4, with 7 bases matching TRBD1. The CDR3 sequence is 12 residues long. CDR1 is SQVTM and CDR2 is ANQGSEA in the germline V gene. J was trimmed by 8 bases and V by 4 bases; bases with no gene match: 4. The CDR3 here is CSVARGGEKLFF. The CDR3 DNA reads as TGCAGCGTTGCCAGGGGGGGAGAAAAACTGTTTTTT.

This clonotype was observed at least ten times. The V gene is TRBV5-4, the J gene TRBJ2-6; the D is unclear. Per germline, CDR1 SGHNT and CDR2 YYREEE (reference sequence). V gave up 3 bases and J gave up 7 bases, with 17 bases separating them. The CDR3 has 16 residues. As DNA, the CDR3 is TGTGCCAGCAGCTCCCGACAACTCAGCTCCGCCAACGTCCTGACTTTC. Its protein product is CASSSRQLSSANVLTF.

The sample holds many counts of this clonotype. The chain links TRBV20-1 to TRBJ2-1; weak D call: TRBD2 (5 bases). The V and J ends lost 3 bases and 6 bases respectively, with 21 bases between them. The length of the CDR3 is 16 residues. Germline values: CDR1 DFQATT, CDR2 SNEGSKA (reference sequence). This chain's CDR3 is CSARAVLGSDRNEQFF. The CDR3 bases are TGCAGTGCTAGGGCCGTGTTGGGGAGCGATCGCAATGAGCAGTTCTTC.

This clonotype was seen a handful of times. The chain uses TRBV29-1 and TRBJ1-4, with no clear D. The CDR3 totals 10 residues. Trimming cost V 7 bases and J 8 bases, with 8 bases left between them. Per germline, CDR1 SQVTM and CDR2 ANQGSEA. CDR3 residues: CSARSEKLFF. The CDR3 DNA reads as TGCAGCGCCAGGTCGGAAAAACTGTTTTTT.

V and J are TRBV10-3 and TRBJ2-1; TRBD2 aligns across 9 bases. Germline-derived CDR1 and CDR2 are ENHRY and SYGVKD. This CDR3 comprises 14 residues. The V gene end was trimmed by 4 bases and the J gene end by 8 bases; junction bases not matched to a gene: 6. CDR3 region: CAISASGIRYEQFF. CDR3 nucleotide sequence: TGTGCCATCAGTGCTAGCGGGATCCGATATGAGCAGTTCTTC.

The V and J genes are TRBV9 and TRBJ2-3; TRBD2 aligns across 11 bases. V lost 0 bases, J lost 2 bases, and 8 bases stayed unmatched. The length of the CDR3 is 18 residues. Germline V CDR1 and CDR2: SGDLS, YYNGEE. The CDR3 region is CASSVAGLAGGNTDTQYF. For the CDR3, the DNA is TGTGCCAGCAGCGTAGCTGGGCTAGCGGGAGGTAACACAGATACGCAGTATTTT.

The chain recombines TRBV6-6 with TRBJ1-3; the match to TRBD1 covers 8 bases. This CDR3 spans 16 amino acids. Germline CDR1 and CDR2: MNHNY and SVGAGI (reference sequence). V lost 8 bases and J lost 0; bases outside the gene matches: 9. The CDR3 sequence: CASRDRGLFSGNTIYF. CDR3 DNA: TGTGCCAGCCGCGACAGGGGACTCTTCTCTGGAAACACCATATATTTT.

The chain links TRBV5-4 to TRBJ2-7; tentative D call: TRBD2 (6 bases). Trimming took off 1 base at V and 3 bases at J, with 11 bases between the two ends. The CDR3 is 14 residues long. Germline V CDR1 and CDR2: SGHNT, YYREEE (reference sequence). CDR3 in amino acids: CASSLSSVGYEQYF. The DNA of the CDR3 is TGTGCCAGCAGCTTGTCTAGCGTCGGCTACGAGCAGTACTTC.

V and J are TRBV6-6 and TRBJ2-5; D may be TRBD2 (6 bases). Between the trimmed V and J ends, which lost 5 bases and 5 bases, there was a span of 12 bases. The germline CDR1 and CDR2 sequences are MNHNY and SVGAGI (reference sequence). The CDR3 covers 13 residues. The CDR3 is CASSPRGRETQYF. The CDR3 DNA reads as TGTGCCAGCAGTCCCCGGGGGAGGGAGACCCAGTACTTC.

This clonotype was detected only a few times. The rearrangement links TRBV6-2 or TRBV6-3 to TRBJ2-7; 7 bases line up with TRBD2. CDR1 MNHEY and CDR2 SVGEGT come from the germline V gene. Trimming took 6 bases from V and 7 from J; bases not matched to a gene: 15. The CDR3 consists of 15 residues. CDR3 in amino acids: CASRRTGGRSGEQYF. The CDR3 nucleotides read TGTGCCAGCAGGAGAACGGGAGGTCGGTCGGGGGAGCAGTACTTC.